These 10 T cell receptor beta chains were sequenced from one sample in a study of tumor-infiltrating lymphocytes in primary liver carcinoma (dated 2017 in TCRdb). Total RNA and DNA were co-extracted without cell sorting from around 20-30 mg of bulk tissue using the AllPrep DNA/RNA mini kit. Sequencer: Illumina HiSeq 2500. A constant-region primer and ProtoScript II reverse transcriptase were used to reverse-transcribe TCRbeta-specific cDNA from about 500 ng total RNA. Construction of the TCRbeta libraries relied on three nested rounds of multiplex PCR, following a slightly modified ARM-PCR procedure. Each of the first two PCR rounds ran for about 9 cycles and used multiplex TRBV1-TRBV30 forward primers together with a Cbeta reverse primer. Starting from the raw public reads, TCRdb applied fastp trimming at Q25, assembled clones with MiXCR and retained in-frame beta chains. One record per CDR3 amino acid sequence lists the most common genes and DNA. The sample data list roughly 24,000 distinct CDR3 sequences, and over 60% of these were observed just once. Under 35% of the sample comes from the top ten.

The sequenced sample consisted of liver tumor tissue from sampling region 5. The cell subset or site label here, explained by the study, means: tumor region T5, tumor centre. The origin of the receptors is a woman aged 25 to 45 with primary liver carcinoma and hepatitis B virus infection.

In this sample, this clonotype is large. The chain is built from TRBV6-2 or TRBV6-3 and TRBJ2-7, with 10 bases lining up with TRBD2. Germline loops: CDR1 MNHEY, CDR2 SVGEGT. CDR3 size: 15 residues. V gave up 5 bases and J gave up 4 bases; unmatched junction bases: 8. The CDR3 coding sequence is TGTGCCAGCAGTCAATTAGCGGGAGGACTTTACGAGCAGTACTTC. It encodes CASSQLAGGLYEQYF.

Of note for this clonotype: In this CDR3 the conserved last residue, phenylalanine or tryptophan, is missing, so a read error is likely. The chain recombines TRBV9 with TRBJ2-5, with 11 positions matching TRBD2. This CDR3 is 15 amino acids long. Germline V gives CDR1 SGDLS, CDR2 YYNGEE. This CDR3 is CAISVWTSGRETQYL. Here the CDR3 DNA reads TGTGCCATCAGCGTATGGACTAGCGGGCGAGAGACCCAGTACTTG.

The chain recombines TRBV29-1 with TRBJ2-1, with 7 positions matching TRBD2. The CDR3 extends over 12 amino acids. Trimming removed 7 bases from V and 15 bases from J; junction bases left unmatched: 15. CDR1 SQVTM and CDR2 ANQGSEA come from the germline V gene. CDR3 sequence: CSAVVWEGLTFF. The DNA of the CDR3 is TGCAGCGCCGTGGTGTGGGAGGGCCTAACGTTCTTC.

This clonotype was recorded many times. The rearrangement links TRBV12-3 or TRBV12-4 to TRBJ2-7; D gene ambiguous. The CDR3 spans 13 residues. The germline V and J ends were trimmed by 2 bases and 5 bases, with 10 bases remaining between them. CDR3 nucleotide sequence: TGTGCCAGCAGTTTACACGGTAACGACGAGCAGTACTTC. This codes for CASSLHGNDEQYF.

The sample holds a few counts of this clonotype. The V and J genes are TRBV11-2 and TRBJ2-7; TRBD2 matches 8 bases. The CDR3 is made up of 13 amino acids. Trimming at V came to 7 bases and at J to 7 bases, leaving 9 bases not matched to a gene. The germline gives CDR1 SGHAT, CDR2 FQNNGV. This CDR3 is CASKRGSGAEQYF. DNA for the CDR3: TGTGCCAGCAAAAGGGGTAGCGGGGCTGAGCAGTACTTC.

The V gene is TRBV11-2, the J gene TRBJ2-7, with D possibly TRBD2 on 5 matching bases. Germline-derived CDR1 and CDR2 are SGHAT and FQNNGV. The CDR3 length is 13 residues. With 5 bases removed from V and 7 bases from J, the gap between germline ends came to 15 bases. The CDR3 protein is CASSPSGSYEQYF. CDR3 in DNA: TGTGCCAGCAGCCCTTCGGGGAGTTATGAGCAGTACTTC.

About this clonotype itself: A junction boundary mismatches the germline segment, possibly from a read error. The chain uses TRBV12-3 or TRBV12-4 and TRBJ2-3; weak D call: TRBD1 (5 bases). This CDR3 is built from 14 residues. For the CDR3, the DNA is TGTGTCAGCAGTTTAAGCAGGGAAGACTCGACGCGGTATTTT. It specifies CVSSLSREDSTRYF.

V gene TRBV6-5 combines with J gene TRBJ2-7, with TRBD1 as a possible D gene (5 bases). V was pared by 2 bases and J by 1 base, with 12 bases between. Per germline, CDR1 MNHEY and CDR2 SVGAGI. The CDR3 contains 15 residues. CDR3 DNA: TGTGCCAGCAGTTACCAGGACAACAGTTCCTACGAGCAGTACTTC. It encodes CASSYQDNSSYEQYF.

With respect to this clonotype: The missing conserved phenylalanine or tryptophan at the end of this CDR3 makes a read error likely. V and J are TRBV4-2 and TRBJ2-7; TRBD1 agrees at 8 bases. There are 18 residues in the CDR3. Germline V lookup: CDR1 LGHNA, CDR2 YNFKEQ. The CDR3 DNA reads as TGTACCAGCAGCCAGGAACACCTAGGACAGGGAGGACCGCACGAGCAGTACTTA. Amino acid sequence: CTSSQEHLGQGGPHEQYL.

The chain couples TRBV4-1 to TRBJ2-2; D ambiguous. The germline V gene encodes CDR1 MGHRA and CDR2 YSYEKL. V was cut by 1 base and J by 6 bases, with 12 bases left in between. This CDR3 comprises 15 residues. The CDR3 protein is CASSQVYGSAGELFF. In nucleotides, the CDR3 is TGCGCCAGCAGCCAAGTATATGGGTCGGCCGGGGAGCTGTTTTTT.